This paragraph covers one TCR beta chain sequence. Its antigen is currently unknown. The data were produced by immunoSEQ multiplex PCR, yet TCRdb's version contains in-frame clones alone and is incomplete. The sample yields 200,000 or so clones, approximately 93% seen once. This record belongs to a study of T cell responses to AZD1222 COVID-19 vaccine. Study results and caveats: The donor group comprised mostly white British people and more females; the analysis possibly underestimated clonal diversity. Nearly half of unique spike-specific TCRs reportedly avoided B.1.351 and B.1.1.7 mutated regions. Only five to seven AZD1222 recipients were seropositive at baseline.

Pooling was applied to second doses at about 4 or about 12 weeks. The sequence derives from an adult who received the AZD1222 COVID-19 vaccine. The sequencing here drew on peripheral blood, taken 28 days after the second AZD1222 dose.

The CDR3 DNA sequence: TGCGCAGAAACGGGGACAGACGGTATGAACACTGAAGCTTTCTTT. It codes for CAETGTDGMNTEAFF. The V call is TRBV10-1, the J call TRBJ1-1; 7 bases line up with TRBD1. In germline, CDR1 is WNHNN, CDR2 SYGVQD (reference sequence). The CDR3 contains 15 residues.